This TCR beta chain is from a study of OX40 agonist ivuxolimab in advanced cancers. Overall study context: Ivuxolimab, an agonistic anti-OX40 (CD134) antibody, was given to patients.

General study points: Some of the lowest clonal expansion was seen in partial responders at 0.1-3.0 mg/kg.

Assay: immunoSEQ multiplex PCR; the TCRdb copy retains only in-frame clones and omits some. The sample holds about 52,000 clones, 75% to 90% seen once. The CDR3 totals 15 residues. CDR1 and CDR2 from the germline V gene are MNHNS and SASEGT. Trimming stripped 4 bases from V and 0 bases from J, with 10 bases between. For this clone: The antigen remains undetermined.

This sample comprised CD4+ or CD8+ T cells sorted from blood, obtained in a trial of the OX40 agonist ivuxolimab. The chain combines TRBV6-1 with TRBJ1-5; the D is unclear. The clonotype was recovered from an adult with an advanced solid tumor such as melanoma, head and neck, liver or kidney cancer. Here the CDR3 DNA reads TGTGCCAGCAGTGGCGGGTTTTATAGCAATCAGCCCCAGCATTTT. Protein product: CASSGGFYSNQPQHF.